These 11 T cell receptor beta chains were all obtained from the same sample, sequenced in a study of T-cell memory formation after mild COVID-19. TCRdb independently ran MiXCR on the 5' RACE reads; one entry per CDR3 protein. The sample lists fewer than 700,000 distinct CDR3 sequences; 15% to 20% were seen once. Source material: PBMCs or a T cell subset sorted from them (not recorded which). These receptors came from an adult woman who had mild COVID-19 (a few samples of this study predate the infection). Cell type and time point are not known.

The chain combines TRBV19 with TRBJ1-2; D is ambiguous. The CDR3 covers 13 residues. V lost 3 bases and J 8 bases, leaving 13 bases between the germline ends. The germline V gene has CDR1 LNHDA and CDR2 SQIVND (reference sequence). The CDR3 reads CASSIPWDQGYTF. The CDR3 nucleotides are TGTGCCAGTAGTATCCCCTGGGATCAAGGCTACACCTTC. Based on the CDR3 plus reference TRBV19 and TRBJ1-2, the full variable domain is DGGITQSPKYLFRKEGQNVTLSCEQNLNHDAMYWYRQDPGQGLRLIYYSQIVNDFQKGDIAEGYSVSREKKESFPLTVTSAQKNPTAFYLCASSIPWDQGYTFGSGTRLTVV.

Only a few counts were recorded for this clonotype. The chain links TRBV10-3 to TRBJ2-7; weak D call: TRBD2 (5 bases). CDR3 length: 12 amino acids. The germline CDR1 and CDR2 sequences are ENHRY and SYGVKD. Trimming removed 6 bases at V and 0 bases at J, with 6 bases between. CDR3: CAISRDSYEQYF. The CDR3 DNA follows: TGTGCCATCAGCCGGGACTCCTACGAGCAGTACTTC.

This clonotype appeared a few times. V usage is TRBV6-2 or TRBV6-3 and J usage is TRBJ1-2; the match to TRBD1 covers 12 bases. The CDR3 has 17 residues. Trimming cost V 4 bases and J 4 bases; bases outside gene matches: 10. Germline loops: CDR1 MNHEY, CDR2 SVGEGT. DNA of the CDR3: TGTGCCAGCAGTTTCTCCGGGACAGGGGGCGACAGCTATGGCTACACCTTC. The encoded protein is CASSFSGTGGDSYGYTF.

Ten or more counts support this clonotype. The V call is TRBV7-2, the J call TRBJ1-5; D not resolved. The germline CDR1 and CDR2 sequences are SGHTA and FQGNSA. V lost 4 bases to trimming and J lost 4 bases, with 8 bases between them. This CDR3 has 13 residues. The CDR3 DNA follows: TGTGCCAGCAGCTCAAGAGGGAATCAGCCCCAGCATTTT. Translating it yields CASSSRGNQPQHF.

The gene calls are TRBV7-9 and TRBJ2-1; TRBD2 agrees at 12 bases. In germline, CDR1 is SEHNR, CDR2 FQNEAQ (reference sequence). The CDR3 runs 16 residues. V dropped 4 bases and J dropped 6; count of bases not matched to a gene: 7. The DNA for the CDR3 is TGTGCCAGCAGCTCGTCTAGCGGGGGGGCCTTCAATGAGCAGTTCTTC. It codes for CASSSSSGGAFNEQFF.

The chain uses TRBV30 and TRBJ2-1; D not resolved. Germline V gene sequence: CDR1 GTSNPN, CDR2 SVGIG (reference sequence). The V and J ends lost 3 bases and 10 bases respectively, with 16 bases between them. The CDR3 sequence is 13 residues long. In nucleotides, the CDR3 is TGTGCCTGGAGCGTATTACAGAAGATCGAGCAGTTCTTC. Translated: CAWSVLQKIEQFF.

This clonotype was seen a few times. The chain carries TRBV10-3 and TRBJ1-1, with 8 bases matching TRBD1. CDR1 ENHRY and CDR2 SYGVKD come from the germline V gene. Trimming took 6 bases from V and 3 from J; bases not matched to a gene: 9. CDR3 length: 15 amino acids. CDR3 nucleotide sequence: TGTGCCATCAGAATGACAGGGGACGTGGACACTGAAGCTTTCTTT. Residues: CAIRMTGDVDTEAFF.

This chain uses TRBV3-1 with TRBJ2-7; 7 bases are shared with TRBD1. J was trimmed by 2 bases and V by 6 bases; bases with no gene match: 7. The CDR3 has 14 amino acids. Germline assignment: CDR1 LGHDT and CDR2 YNNKEL (reference sequence). This chain's CDR3 is CASSIGQVTYEQYF. CDR3 coding DNA: TGTGCCAGCAGTATTGGACAGGTAACCTACGAGCAGTACTTC.

This clonotype was found a few times. The rearrangement links TRBV5-1 to TRBJ2-7; D possibly corresponds to TRBD1 (5 bases). Germline V gives CDR1 SGHRS, CDR2 YFSETQ. V lost 0 bases and J 2 bases, leaving 9 bases between the germline ends. This CDR3 spans 14 amino acids. This chain's CDR3 is CASSLGLGAYEQYF. In DNA, the CDR3 is TGCGCCAGCAGCTTGGGCCTAGGGGCCTACGAGCAGTACTTC.

V usage is TRBV11-3 and J usage is TRBJ2-3; no clear D. The CDR3 length is 13 residues. The V end lost 0 bases, the J end lost 7 bases, and 8 bases lay between the germline ends. The germline V gene encodes CDR1 SGHNT and CDR2 YENEEA. The CDR3 spells CASSLDLSYTQYF. The CDR3 coding sequence is TGTGCCAGCAGCTTAGATTTATCTTATACGCAGTATTTT.

CDR3 nucleotides: TGTGCCAGCAGCAGGGGACCGAACGGCTACACCTTC. Translated, it gives CASSRGPNGYTF. This rearrangement joins TRBV13 to TRBJ1-2, with D possibly being TRBD1 (5 bases). Germline values: CDR1 PRHDT, CDR2 FYEKMQ (reference sequence). The CDR3 has 12 residues. Trimming removed 5 bases at V and 8 bases at J, with 12 bases between.